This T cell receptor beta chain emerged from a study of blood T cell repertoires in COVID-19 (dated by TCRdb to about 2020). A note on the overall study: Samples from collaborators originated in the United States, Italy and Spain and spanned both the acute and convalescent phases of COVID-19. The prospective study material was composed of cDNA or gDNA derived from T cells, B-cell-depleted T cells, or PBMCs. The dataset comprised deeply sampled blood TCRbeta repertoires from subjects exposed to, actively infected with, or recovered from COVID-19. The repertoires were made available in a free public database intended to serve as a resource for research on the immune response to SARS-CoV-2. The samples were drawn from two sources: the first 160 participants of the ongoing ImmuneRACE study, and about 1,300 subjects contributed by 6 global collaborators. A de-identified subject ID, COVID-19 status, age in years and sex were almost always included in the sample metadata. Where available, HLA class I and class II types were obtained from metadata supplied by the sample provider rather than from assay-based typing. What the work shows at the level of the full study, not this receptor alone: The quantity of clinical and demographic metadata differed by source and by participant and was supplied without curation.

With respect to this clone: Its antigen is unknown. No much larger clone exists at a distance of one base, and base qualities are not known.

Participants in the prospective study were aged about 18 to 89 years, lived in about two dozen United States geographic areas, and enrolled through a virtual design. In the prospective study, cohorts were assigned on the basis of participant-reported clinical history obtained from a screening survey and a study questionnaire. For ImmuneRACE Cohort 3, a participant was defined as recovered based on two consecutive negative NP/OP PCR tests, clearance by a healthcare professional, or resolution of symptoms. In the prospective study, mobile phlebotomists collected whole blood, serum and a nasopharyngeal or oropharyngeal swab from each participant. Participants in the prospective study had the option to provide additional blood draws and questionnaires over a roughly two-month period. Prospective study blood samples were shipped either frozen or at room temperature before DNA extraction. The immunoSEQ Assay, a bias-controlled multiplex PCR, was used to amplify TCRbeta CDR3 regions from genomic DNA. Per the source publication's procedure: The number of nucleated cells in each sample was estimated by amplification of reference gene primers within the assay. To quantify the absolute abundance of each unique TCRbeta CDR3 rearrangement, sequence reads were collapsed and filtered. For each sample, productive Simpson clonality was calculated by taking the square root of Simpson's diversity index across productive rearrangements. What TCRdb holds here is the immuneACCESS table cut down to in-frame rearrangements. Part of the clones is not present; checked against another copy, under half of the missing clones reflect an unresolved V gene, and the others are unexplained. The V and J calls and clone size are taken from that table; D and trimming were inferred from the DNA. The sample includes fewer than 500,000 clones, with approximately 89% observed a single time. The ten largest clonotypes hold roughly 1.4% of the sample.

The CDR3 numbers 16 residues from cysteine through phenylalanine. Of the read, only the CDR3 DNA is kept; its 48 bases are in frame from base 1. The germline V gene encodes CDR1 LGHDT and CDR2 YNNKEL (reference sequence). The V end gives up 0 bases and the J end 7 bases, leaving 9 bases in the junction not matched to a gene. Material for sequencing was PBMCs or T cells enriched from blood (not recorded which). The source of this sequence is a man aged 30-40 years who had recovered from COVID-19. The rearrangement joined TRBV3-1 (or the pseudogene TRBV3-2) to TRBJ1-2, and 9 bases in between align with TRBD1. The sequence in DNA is TGTGCCAGCAGCCAAGATCAAGGGACAGGGACGCGTGGCTACACCTTC. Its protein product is CASSQDQGTGTRGYTF.